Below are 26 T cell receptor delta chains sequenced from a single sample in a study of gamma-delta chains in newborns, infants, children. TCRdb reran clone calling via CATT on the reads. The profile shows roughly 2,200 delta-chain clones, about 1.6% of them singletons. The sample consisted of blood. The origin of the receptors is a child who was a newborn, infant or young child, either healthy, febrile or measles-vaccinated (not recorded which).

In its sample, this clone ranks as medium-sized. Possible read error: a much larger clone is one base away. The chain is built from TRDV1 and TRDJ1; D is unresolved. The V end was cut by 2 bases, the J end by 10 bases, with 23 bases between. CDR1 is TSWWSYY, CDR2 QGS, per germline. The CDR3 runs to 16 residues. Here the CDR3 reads CALGEFPLAGRTRLIF. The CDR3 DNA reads TGTGCTCTTGGGGAATTCCCCCTCGCAGGCAGAACTAGACTCATCTTT.

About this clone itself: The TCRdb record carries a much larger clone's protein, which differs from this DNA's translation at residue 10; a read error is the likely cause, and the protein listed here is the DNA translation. CDR3 nucleotide sequence: TGTGCTCTTGGGGAACTCGGGGCTTCCCCTACCGATAAACTCATCTTT. Amino acids: CALGELGASPTDKLIF. The chain is built from TRDV1 and TRDJ1; TRDD2 is a possible D gene (5 bases). Germline V lookup: CDR1 TSWWSYY, CDR2 QGS. The CDR3 runs to 16 residues. V was cut by 0 bases and J by 2 bases, with 13 bases left in between.

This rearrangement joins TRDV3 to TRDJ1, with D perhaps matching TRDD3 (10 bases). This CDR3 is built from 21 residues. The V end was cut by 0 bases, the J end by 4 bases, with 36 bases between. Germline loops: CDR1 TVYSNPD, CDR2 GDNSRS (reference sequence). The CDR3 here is CAFSAFLRWGILRTTIDKLIF. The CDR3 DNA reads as TGTGCCTTTAGTGCCTTCCTACGATGGGGGATACTCCGAACCACAATCGATAAACTCATCTTT.

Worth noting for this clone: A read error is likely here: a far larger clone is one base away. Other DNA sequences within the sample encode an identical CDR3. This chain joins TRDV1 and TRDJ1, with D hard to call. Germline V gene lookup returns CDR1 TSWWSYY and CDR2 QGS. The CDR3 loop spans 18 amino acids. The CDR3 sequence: CALGECSGVPPRADKLIF. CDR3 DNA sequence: TGTGCTCTTGGGGAATGTTCAGGTGTCCCCCCGCGCGCCGACAAACTCATCTTT.

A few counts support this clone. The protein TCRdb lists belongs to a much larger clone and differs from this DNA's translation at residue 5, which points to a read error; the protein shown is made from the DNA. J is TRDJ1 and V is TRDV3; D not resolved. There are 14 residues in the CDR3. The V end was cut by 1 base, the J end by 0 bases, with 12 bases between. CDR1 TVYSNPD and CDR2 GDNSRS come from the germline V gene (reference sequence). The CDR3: CAFTLETDTDKLIF. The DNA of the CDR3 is TGTGCCTTTACGTTGGAGACTGACACCGATAAACTCATCTTT.

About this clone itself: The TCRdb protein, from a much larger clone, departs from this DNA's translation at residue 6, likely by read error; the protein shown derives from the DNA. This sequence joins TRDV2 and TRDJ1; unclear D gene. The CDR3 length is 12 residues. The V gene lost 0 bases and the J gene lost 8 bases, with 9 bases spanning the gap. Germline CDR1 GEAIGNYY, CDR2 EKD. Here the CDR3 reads CACDTGTVKLIF. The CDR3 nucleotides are TGTGCCTGTGACACCGGTACCGTAAAACTCATCTTT.

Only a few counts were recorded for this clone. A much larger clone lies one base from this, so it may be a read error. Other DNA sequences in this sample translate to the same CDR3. The CDR3 region has the DNA TGTGCTCTTGGGGACAGGCCGATTCCCCGTGGGGGATACGCCGTACGACTCATCTTT. Protein product: CALGDRPIPRGGYAVRLIF. The rearrangement uses TRDV1 and TRDJ1, with 11 nucleotides matching TRDD3. With 3 bases clipped from V and 10 bases from J, the junction kept 22 bases outside the gene matches. Germline CDR1 TSWWSYY, CDR2 QGS. CDR3 length equals 19 residues.

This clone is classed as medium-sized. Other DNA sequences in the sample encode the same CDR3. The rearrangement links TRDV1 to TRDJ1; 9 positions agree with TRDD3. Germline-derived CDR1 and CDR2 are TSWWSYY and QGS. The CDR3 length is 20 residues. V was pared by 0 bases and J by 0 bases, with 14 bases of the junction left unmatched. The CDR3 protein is CALGELTGYWGTSYTDKLIF. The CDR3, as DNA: TGTGCTCTTGGGGAACTGACCGGATACTGGGGGACCTCGTACACCGATAAACTCATCTTT.

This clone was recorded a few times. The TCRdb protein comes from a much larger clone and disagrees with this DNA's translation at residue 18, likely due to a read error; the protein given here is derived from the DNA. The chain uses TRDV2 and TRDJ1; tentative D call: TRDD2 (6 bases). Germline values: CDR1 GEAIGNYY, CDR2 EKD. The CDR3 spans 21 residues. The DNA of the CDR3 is TGTGCCTGTGACACAGGAGTCCCTTCCGACAACCACCTGGACCCGACCGATAGACTCATCTTT. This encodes CACDTGVPSDNHLDPTDRLIF.

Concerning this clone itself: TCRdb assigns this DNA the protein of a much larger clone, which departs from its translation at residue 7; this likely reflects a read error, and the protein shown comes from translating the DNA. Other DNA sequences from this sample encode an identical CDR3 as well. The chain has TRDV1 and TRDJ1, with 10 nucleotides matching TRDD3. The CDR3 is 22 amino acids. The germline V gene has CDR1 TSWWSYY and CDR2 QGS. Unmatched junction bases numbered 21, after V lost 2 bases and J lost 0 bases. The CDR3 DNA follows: TGTGCTCTTGGGGAAGTCCGATCCTACCCAGTGGGGGATACAGGGTACACCGATAAACTCATCTTT. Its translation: CALGEVRSYPVGDTGYTDKLIF.

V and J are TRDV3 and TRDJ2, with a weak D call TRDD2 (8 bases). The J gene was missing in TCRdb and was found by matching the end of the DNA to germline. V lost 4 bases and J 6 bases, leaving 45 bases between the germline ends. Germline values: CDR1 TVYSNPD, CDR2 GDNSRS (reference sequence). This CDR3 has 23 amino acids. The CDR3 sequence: CASLSPFLARILGPTEGAAQLFF. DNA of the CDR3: TGTGCCTCCCTGTCCCCCTTCCTAGCGAGAATACTGGGGCCCACCGAGGGGGCAGCACAACTCTTCTTT.

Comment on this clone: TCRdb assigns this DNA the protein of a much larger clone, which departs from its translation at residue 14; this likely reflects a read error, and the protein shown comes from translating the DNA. CDR3 protein: CALGRAFPGLLGDADKLIF. Here the CDR3 DNA reads TGTGCTCTTGGGAGGGCCTTCCCCGGGTTACTGGGGGATGCCGATAAACTCATCTTT. The chain has TRDV1 and TRDJ1, with 10 bases matching TRDD3. The CDR3 length is 19 residues. The germline V gene encodes CDR1 TSWWSYY and CDR2 QGS. The ends lost 5 bases at V and 3 bases at J; junction bases unmatched: 18.

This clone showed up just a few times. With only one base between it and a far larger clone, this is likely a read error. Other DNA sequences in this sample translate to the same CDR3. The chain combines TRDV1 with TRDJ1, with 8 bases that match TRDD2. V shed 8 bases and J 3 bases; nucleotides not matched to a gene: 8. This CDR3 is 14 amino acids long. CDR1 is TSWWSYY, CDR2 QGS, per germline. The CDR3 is CALTFLSWSDKLIF. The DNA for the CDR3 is TGTGCTCTTACCTTCCTATCTTGGTCCGATAAACTCATCTTT.

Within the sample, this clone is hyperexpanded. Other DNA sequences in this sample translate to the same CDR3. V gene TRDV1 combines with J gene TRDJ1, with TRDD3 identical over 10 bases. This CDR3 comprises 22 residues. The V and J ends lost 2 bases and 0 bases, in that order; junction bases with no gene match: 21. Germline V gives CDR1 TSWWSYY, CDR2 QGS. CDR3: CALGEVQSYPVGDTGYTDKLIF. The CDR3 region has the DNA TGTGCTCTTGGGGAAGTCCAATCCTACCCAGTGGGGGATACAGGGTACACCGATAAACTCATCTTT.

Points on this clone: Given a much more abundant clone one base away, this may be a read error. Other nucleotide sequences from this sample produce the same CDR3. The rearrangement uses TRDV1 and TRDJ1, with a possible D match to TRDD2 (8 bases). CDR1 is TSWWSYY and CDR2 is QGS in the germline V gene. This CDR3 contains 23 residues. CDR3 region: CALGEFTFLLLGGSGLNTDKLIF. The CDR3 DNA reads TGTGCCCTTGGGGAATTTACCTTCCTATTACTAGGGGGATCCGGGCTGAACACCGATAAACTCATCTTT.

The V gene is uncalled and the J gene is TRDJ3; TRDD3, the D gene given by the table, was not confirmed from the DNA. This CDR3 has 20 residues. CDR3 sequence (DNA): TGTGCCACTTACTTACTTGGGGATACGCCCAGCTCCTGGGACACCCTACAGATGTTTTTC. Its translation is CATYLLGDTPSSWDTLQMFF.

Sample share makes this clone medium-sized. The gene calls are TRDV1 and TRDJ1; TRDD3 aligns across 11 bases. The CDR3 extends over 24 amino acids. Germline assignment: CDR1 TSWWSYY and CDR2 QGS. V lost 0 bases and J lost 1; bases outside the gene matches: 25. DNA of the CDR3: TGTGCTCTTGGGGAACTCCCTTTTCATACGTTAGACTGGGGGATAAAGGTGGGCACCGATAAACTCATCTTT. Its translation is CALGELPFHTLDWGIKVGTDKLIF.

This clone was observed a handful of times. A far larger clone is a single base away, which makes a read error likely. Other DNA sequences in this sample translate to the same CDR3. The CDR3 bases are TGTGCCTGTGACACAGGAGTCCCTTCCGACAACCACCTGGACCCGACCGATAAACTCATTTTT. Its protein is CACDTGVPSDNHLDPTDKLIF. This chain joins TRDV2 and TRDJ1; D is perhaps TRDD2 (6 bases). Germline CDR1 reads GEAIGNYY; CDR2 reads EKD. The CDR3 covers 21 residues.

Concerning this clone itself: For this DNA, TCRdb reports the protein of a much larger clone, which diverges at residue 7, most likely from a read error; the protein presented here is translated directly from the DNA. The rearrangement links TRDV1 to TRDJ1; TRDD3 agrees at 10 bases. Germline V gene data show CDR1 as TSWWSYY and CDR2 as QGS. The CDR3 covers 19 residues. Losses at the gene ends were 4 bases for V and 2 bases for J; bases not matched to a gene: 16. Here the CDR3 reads CALGGIAHFTWGITDKLIF. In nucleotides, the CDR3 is TGTGCTCTTGGGGGCATCGCCCACTTCACCTGGGGGATAACCGATAAACTCATCTTT.

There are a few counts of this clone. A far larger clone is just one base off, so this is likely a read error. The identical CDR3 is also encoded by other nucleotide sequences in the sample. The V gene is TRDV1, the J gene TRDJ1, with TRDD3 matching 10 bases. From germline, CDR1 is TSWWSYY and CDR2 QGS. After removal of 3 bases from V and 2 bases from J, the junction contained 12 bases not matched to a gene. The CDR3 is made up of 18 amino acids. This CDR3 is CALGEPGGYAILTDKLIF. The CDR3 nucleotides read TGTGCTCTTGGGGAGCCAGGGGGATACGCGATCCTGACCGATAAACTCATCTTT.

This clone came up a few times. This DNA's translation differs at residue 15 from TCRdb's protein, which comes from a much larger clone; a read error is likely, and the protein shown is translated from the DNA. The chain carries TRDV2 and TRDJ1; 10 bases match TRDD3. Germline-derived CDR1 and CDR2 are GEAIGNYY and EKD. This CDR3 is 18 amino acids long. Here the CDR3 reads CACDRILLGDSYTDRLIF. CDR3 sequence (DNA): TGTGCCTGTGACCGAATATTACTGGGGGATTCTTACACCGATAGACTCATCTTT.

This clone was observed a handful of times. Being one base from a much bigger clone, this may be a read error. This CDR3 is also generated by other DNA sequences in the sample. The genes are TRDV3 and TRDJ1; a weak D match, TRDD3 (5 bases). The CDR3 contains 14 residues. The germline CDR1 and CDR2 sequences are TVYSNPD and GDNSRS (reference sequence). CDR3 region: CAFGGLSHTDKLIF. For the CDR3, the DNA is TGTGCCTTTGGGGGGCTTTCCCACACCGATAAACTCATCTTC.

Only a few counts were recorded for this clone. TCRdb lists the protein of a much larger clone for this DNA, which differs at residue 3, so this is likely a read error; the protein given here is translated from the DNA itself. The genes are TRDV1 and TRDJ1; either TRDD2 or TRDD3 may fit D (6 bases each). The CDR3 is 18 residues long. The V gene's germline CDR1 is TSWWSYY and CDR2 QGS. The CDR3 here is CAPGEHLPVSWRSDKLIF. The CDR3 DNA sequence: TGTGCTCCTGGGGAACACCTTCCAGTTTCGTGGCGGAGCGATAAACTCATCTTT.

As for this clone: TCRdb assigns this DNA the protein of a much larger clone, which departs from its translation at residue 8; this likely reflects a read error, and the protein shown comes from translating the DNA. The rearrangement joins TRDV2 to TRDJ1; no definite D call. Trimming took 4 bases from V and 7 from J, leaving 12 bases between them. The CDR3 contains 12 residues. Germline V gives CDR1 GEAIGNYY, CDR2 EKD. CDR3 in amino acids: CACEGLGSKLIF. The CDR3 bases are TGTGCCTGTGAAGGATTAGGGAGTAAACTCATCTTT.

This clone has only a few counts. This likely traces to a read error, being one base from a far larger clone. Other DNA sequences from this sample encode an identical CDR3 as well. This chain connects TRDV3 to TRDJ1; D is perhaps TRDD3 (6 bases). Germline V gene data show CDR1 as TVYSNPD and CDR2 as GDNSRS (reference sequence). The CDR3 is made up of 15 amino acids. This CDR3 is CAFVKRTGTGRKLIF. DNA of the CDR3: TGTGCCTTTGTCAAGCGAACGGGTACTGGGCGTAAACTCATCTTC.

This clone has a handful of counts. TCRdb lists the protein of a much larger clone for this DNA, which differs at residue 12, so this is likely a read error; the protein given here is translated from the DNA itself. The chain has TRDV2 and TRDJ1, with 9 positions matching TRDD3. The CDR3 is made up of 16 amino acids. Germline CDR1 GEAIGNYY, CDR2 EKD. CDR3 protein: CACDQSTGGHTNKLIF. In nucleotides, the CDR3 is TGTGCCTGTGACCAGAGTACTGGGGGACACACCAATAAACTCATCTTT.